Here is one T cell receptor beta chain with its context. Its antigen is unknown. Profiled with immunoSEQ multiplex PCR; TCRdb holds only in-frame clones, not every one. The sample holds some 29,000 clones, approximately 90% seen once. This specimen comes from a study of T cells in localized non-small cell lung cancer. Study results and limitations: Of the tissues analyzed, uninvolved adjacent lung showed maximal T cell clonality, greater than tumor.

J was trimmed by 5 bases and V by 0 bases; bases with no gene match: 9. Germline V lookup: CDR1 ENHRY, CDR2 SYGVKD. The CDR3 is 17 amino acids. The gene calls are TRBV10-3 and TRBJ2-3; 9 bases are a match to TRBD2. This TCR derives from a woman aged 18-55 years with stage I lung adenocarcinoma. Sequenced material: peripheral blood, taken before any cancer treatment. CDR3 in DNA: TGTGCCATCAGTGAGTCAGATAGCGGGGGTTCAAGAGATACGCAGTATTTT. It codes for CAISESDSGGSRDTQYF.